This T cell receptor beta chain was recorded in a study of blood T cell repertoires in COVID-19. Whole-study context: Donors in the United States, Italy and Spain gave samples during acute or convalescent COVID-19. T cells, B-cell-depleted T cells, or PBMCs provided the cDNA or gDNA that served as material.

Study processing details: Estimation of nucleated cell counts was performed using reference gene primer amplification. The table came from immunoSEQ multiplex PCR; TCRdb's copy has only in-frame clones and leaves some out. V and J calls and clone size come straight from that table; D and trimming were deduced from the DNA. The sample has 200,000 to 250,000 clones, roughly 82% seen once. Seattle patients were enrolled during active infection and followed longitudinally. The source is a woman older than 75 with COVID-19, enrolled during active disease. The specimen sequenced was peripheral blood.

The CDR3 is CASSPGEEVYGYTF. The CDR3 DNA reads TGTGCCAGCTCACCGGGGGAGGAGGTCTATGGCTACACCTTC. This chain joins TRBV18 and TRBJ1-2; TRBD1 might be the D (5 bases). The length of the CDR3 is 14 residues. The germline gives CDR1 KGHSH, CDR2 LQKENI. The V gene lost 3 bases and the J gene lost 4 bases, with 12 bases spanning the gap.